This passage covers 30 T cell receptor beta chains from one sample sequenced in a study of cytomegalovirus exposure and HLA in healthy donors. The study ran its PCR with 60 Vbeta and 13 Jbeta primers. Sequencing was performed with immunoSEQ multiplex PCR; in TCRdb, only in-frame clones are kept and a portion is missing. The sample gives about 200,000 clones, around 78% of which show up once; 1.5% to 2% is in the top ten. Sequencing was carried out using PBMCs. The receptors here all came from a man younger than 45 in good health and CMV-seronegative.

V usage is TRBV29-1 and J usage is TRBJ2-5; TRBD1 might be the D (6 bases). Looked up from germline, CDR1 is SQVTM and CDR2 is ANQGSEA. The germline V and J ends were trimmed by 6 bases and 7 bases, with 24 bases remaining between them. The CDR3 loop spans 15 amino acids. The CDR3 protein is CSVDLWGYRVRTQYF. The CDR3 region has the DNA TGCAGCGTGGATTTATGGGGGTACAGGGTTCGGACCCAGTACTTC.

The rearrangement uses TRBV10-3 and TRBJ2-2; D uncertain. The CDR3 is 19 amino acids. V was shortened by 0 bases and J by 2 bases, with 19 bases between the two germline ends. Germline assignment: CDR1 ENHRY and CDR2 SYGVKD. The DNA of the CDR3 is TGTGCCATCAGTGAGTCTGCAAGGTCTGTTGCGGAAAACACCGGGGAGCTGTTTTTT. Its translation: CAISESARSVAENTGELFF.

V and J are TRBV19 and TRBJ1-2; no reliable D call. V lost 0 bases and J lost 1, with 9 bases in between. This CDR3 comprises 15 residues. CDR1 is LNHDA, CDR2 SQIVND, per germline (reference sequence). The CDR3 region is CASSIDSGSNYGYTF. The CDR3 DNA reads as TGTGCCAGTAGTATAGATTCAGGCAGTAACTATGGCTACACCTTC.

In DNA, the CDR3 is TGCGCCAGCAGTAACACCCCGGGACAGGGTAACGAGCAGTACTTC. It encodes CASSNTPGQGNEQYF. The gene calls are TRBV5-1 and TRBJ2-7; 9 bases align to TRBD1. CDR1 and CDR2 from the germline V gene are SGHRS and YFSETQ. This CDR3 is 15 amino acids long. V was clipped by 5 bases and J by 5 bases; unmatched bases: 11.

The V gene is TRBV5-1, the J gene TRBJ2-1; 9 nucleotides agree with TRBD1. CDR1 is SGHRS and CDR2 is YFSETQ in the germline V gene. The CDR3 runs 15 residues. Germline trimming cut 0 bases from V and 7 bases from J; bases unmatched to any gene: 5. The CDR3, as DNA: TGCGCCAGCAGCTTGGCACTTGGGACAGGGAATGAGCAGTTCTTC. Its protein product is CASSLALGTGNEQFF.

The chain joins TRBV6-1 to TRBJ2-2, with 7 nucleotides matching TRBD2. The length of the CDR3 is 15 residues. V lost 6 bases to trimming and J lost 1 base; unmatched junction nucleotides: 5. In germline, CDR1 is MNHNS, CDR2 SASEGT. This chain's CDR3 is CASSPTSVNTGELFF. Here the CDR3 DNA reads TGTGCCAGCAGCCCCACTAGCGTGAACACCGGGGAGCTGTTTTTT.

This clone showed up just once. The V call is TRBV11-2, the J call TRBJ1-1, with TRBD1 identical over 8 bases. V shed 6 bases, J shed 1 base, and the junction held 4 bases outside the gene matches. The germline CDR1 and CDR2 sequences are SGHAT and FQNNGV. The CDR3 sequence is 14 residues long. The CDR3: CASRLGQGNTEAFF. CDR3 in DNA: TGTGCCAGCAGGCTCGGACAGGGGAACACTGAAGCTTTCTTT.

This clone showed up many times. The chain has TRBV12-5 and TRBJ2-3; D gene ambiguous. The CDR3 sequence is 14 residues long. Germline lookup yields CDR1 LGHNT and CDR2 FRNRAP. V shed 3 bases and J shed 6 bases, with 13 bases lying between them. This CDR3 is CASGLQMDADTQYF. The CDR3 DNA sequence: TGTGCTAGTGGTTTACAGATGGATGCTGATACGCAGTATTTT.

This sequence joins TRBV30 and TRBJ2-3, with TRBD2 as a possible D gene (6 bases). Looked up from germline, CDR1 is GTSNPN and CDR2 is SVGIG (reference sequence). Trimming left V 4 bases short and J 8 bases short, with 22 bases between. The CDR3 length is 15 residues. The chain's CDR3 is CAWTPRLDLVGTQYF. The CDR3 DNA is TGTGCCTGGACCCCAAGACTAGATTTGGTGGGTACGCAGTATTTT.

The CDR3 nucleotides are TGTGCCAGTGGAGTTGGTGGCAATCAGCCCCAGCATTTT. It specifies CASGVGGNQPQHF. This sequence joins TRBV6-5 and TRBJ1-5; the D is unclear. Looked up from germline, CDR1 is MNHEY and CDR2 is SVGAGI. V gave up 9 bases and J gave up 2 bases, with 11 bases separating them. The CDR3 runs to 13 residues.

This clone was observed once. The gene calls are TRBV11-1 and TRBJ2-3; TRBD2 might be the D (5 bases). V gave up 5 bases and J gave up 4 bases, with 13 bases separating them. The germline V gene has CDR1 SGHAT and CDR2 FQDESV (reference sequence). The CDR3 extends over 14 amino acids. The CDR3 sequence is CASSLGLSSDTQYF. The CDR3 bases are TGTGCCAGCAGCCTCGGACTGTCCTCAGATACGCAGTATTTT.

This clone turned up a few times. The rearrangement uses TRBV28 and TRBJ1-2; 8 bases match TRBD1. This CDR3 is built from 13 residues. The germline CDR1 and CDR2 sequences are MDHEN and SYDVKM. The V and J ends lost 5 bases and 5 bases, in that order; junction bases with no gene match: 4. CDR3 coding DNA: TGTGCCAGCAGTACAGGGGGTCAATATGGCTACACCTTC. This translates into CASSTGGQYGYTF.

The chain carries TRBV2 and TRBJ1-2, with TRBD1 identical over 8 bases. J lost 4 bases, V lost 4 bases, and 8 bases had no gene match. Germline CDR1 SNHLY, CDR2 FYNNEI. The CDR3 is made up of 15 amino acids. The CDR3 here is CASSVGNRGTYGYTF. In nucleotides, the CDR3 is TGTGCCAGCAGTGTCGGAAACAGGGGGACCTATGGCTACACCTTC.

The sample holds one count of this clone. The chain couples TRBV7-9 to TRBJ2-2, with 9 bases aligning to TRBD2. This CDR3 spans 15 amino acids. Germline values: CDR1 SEHNR, CDR2 FQNEAQ (reference sequence). The ends lost 5 bases at V and 7 bases at J; junction bases unmatched: 8. For the CDR3, the DNA is TGTGCCAGCAGCCTAAGGACTAGCGAGGGCGGGGAGCTGTTTTTT. Amino acid sequence: CASSLRTSEGGELFF.

This clone was picked up one time. In nucleotides, the CDR3 is TGTGCCAGCAGCTTCTCCGGGGACGAGCAGTACTTC. This sequence encodes CASSFSGDEQYF. V gene TRBV7-9 combines with J gene TRBJ2-7; perhaps TRBD2 as D (5 bases). Per the germline V gene, CDR1 is SEHNR and CDR2 is FQNEAQ (reference sequence). Trimming took 3 bases from V and 5 from J, leaving 8 bases between them. This CDR3 region has 12 residues. Based on the CDR3 plus reference TRBV7-9 and TRBJ2-7, the full variable domain is DTGVSQNPRHKITKRGQNVTFRCDPISEHNRLYWYRQTLGQGPEFLTYFQNEAQLEKSRLLSDRFSAERPKGSFSTLEIQRTEQGDSAMYLCASSFSGDEQYFGPGTRLTVT.

V and J are TRBV5-1 and TRBJ2-5; TRBD2 aligns across 10 bases. The end of the DNA is better explained by TRBJ2-7, so the J call may be wrong. CDR1 SGHRS and CDR2 YFSETQ come from the germline V gene. This CDR3 comprises 16 residues. The CDR3 sequence: CASSLGGSGRAYEQYF. CDR3 DNA: TGCGCCAGCAGCTTGGGTGGAAGCGGGAGGGCCTACGAGCAGTACTTC.

The chain uses TRBV28 and TRBJ2-3; TRBD2 is a possible D gene (6 bases). V was trimmed by 1 base and J by 0 bases, leaving 14 bases between them. CDR1 and CDR2 (germline): MDHEN, SYDVKM. This CDR3 has 17 residues. The CDR3 reads CASSLFVLADSTDTQYF. The CDR3 region has the DNA TGTGCCAGCAGTTTATTTGTTTTAGCGGATAGCACAGATACGCAGTATTTT.

Remarks on this clone: Distinct nucleotide sequences in the sample also encode this CDR3. The chain carries TRBV4-1 and TRBJ1-1, with unresolved D. The CDR3 spans 13 residues. Trimming cost V 1 base and J 1 base, with 4 bases left between them. Germline V lookup: CDR1 MGHRA, CDR2 YSYEKL. CDR3 loop: CASSQGGNTEAFF. Here the CDR3 DNA reads TGCGCCAGCAGCCAAGGAGGGAACACTGAAGCTTTCTTT.

This clone was seen only once. The chain is built from TRBV7-9 and TRBJ1-5; 9 bases map to TRBD1. CDR1 is SEHNR and CDR2 is FQNEAQ in the germline V gene (reference sequence). This CDR3 region has 17 residues. Unmatched junction bases numbered 11, after V lost 1 base and J lost 7 bases. DNA of the CDR3: TGTGCCAGCAGCTTAGGGTCCACAGGGGGCGGGTACCAGCCCCAGCATTTT. Encoded protein: CASSLGSTGGGYQPQHF.

The V gene is TRBV10-3, the J gene TRBJ2-3; D is possibly TRBD2 (6 bases). The CDR3 length is 17 residues. Trimming took 2 bases from V and 1 from J, leaving 16 bases between them. Germline CDR1 reads ENHRY; CDR2 reads SYGVKD. The chain's CDR3 is CAISEPHSGEGTDTQYF. DNA for the CDR3: TGTGCCATCAGTGAGCCCCATAGCGGAGAAGGCACAGATACGCAGTATTTT.

The CDR3 protein is CASNLQGLQETQYF. For the CDR3, the DNA is TGCGCCAGCAACCTCCAGGGACTCCAAGAGACCCAGTACTTC. The chain is built from TRBV5-1 and TRBJ2-5, with D perhaps matching TRBD2 (6 bases). Trimming shortened V by 6 bases and J by 1 base, and 13 bases separated the two germline ends. The CDR3 consists of 14 residues. Germline-derived CDR1 and CDR2 are SGHRS and YFSETQ.

There are a few counts of this clone. V usage is TRBV5-1 and J usage is TRBJ1-4, with a weak D call TRBD1 (5 bases). The germline gives CDR1 SGHRS, CDR2 YFSETQ. V was clipped by 4 bases and J by 8 bases, with 18 bases between them. This CDR3 has 15 residues. The CDR3 DNA sequence: TGCGCCAGCAGCGCGCAGGGTCAAGTCGCCGAAAAACTGTTTTTT. Its translation: CASSAQGQVAEKLFF.

V gene TRBV6-6 combines with J gene TRBJ1-2, with a possible D match to TRBD1 (6 bases). CDR1 and CDR2 (germline): MNHNY, SVGAGI (reference sequence). V was clipped by 2 bases and J by 8 bases, with 12 bases between them. This CDR3 contains 13 residues. The CDR3 sequence is CASSYLGGGGYTF. In nucleotides, the CDR3 is TGTGCCAGCAGTTACCTTGGGGGCGGCGGCTACACCTTC.

This clone was recorded only once. This chain links TRBV15 with TRBJ2-7; TRBD2 matches at 12 bases. Unmatched junction bases numbered 4, after V lost 5 bases and J lost 5 bases. This CDR3 is 14 amino acids long. CDR1 LNHNV and CDR2 YYDKDF come from the germline V gene (reference sequence). The CDR3 DNA is TGTGCCACCAGCTCCCGACTAGCGGGAGACGAGCAGTACTTC. Its translation is CATSSRLAGDEQYF.

V usage is TRBV28 and J usage is TRBJ2-7, with 10 bases aligning to TRBD1. Germline V lookup: CDR1 MDHEN, CDR2 SYDVKM. This CDR3 comprises 16 residues. With V trimmed by 6 bases and J by 3 bases, 11 bases remained unmatched. CDR3 nucleotide sequence: TGTGCCAGCAGCCGACGGGGACAGGGGAGGAACTACGAGCAGTACTTC. It yields the protein CASSRRGQGRNYEQYF.

The chain recombines TRBV11-2 with TRBJ2-7; 8 bases match TRBD2. The junction had 3 bases not matched to a gene; V was cut back by 2 bases and J by 3 bases. The CDR3 is made up of 14 amino acids. Germline lookup yields CDR1 SGHAT and CDR2 FQNNGV. CDR3: CASSLNSGGYEQYF. CDR3 coding DNA: TGTGCCAGCAGCTTAAACAGCGGGGGCTACGAGCAGTACTTC.

The CDR3, as DNA: TGTGCCAGCAGCCTAAGTCCCAGCGGGATGGGCTACGAGCAGTACTTC. It is translated as CASSLSPSGMGYEQYF. The V call is TRBV7-6, the J call TRBJ2-7, with 7 bases that match TRBD2. The CDR3 runs 16 residues. Trimming at V came to 5 bases and at J to 3 bases, leaving 13 bases not matched to a gene. Germline V gene lookup returns CDR1 SGHVS and CDR2 FNYEAQ.

The chain carries TRBV6-1 and TRBJ2-7; TRBD1 agrees at 7 bases. CDR3 size: 14 residues. CDR1 and CDR2 (germline): MNHNS, SASEGT. After removal of 6 bases from V and 3 bases from J, the junction contained 8 bases not matched to a gene. The CDR3 sequence: CASSGKTGNYEQYF. The CDR3 bases are TGTGCCAGCAGCGGCAAGACAGGGAACTACGAGCAGTACTTC.

The chain links TRBV7-6 to TRBJ2-5; 10 bases align to TRBD1. V lost 5 bases, J lost 1 base, and 4 bases stayed unmatched. Germline V lookup: CDR1 SGHVS, CDR2 FNYEAQ. This CDR3 spans 15 amino acids. Here the CDR3 DNA reads TGTGCCAGCAGCACCCGGACAGGGGGCCAAGAGACCCAGTACTTC. Translating it yields CASSTRTGGQETQYF.

The chain combines TRBV29-1 with TRBJ2-3, with TRBD2 matching over 7 bases. V lost 8 bases, J lost 6 bases, and 8 bases stayed unmatched. The CDR3 is made up of 12 amino acids. Germline CDR1 and CDR2: SQVTM and ANQGSEA. The CDR3 nucleotides read TGCAGCTCCGGCGGGGGAGCGGATACGCAGTATTTT. It specifies CSSGGGADTQYF.